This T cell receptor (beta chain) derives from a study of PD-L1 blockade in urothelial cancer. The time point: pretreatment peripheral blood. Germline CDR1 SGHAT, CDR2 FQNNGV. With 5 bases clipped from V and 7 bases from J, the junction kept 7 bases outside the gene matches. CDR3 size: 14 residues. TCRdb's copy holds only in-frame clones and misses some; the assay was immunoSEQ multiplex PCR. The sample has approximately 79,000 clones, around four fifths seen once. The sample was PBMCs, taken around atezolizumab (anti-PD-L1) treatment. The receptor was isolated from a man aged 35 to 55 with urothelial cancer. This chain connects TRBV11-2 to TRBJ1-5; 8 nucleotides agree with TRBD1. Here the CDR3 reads CASSVDRGRQPQHF. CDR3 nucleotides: TGTGCCAGCAGCGTTGACAGGGGTCGGCAGCCCCAGCATTTT.